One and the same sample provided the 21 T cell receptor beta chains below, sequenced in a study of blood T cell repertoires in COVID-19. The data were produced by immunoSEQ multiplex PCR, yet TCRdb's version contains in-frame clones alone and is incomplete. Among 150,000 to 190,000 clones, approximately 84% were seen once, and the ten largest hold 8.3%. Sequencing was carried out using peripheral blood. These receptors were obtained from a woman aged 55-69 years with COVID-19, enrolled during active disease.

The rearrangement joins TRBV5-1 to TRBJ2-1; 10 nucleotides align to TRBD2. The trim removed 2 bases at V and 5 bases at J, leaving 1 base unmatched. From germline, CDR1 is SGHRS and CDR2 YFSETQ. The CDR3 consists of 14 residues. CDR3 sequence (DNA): TGCGCCAGCAGCTTAGGGACTAGCGACAATGAGCAGTTCTTC. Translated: CASSLGTSDNEQFF. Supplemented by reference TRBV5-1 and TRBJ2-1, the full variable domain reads KAGVTQTPRYLIKTRGQQVTLSCSPISGHRSVSWYQQTPGQGLQFLFEYFSETQRNKGNFPGRFSGRQFSNSRSEMNVSTLELGDSALYLCASSLGTSDNEQFFGPGTRLTVL.

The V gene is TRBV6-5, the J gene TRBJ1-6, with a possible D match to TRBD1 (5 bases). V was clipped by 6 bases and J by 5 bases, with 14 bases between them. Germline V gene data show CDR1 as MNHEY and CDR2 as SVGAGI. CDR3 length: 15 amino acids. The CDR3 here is CASRLDGGDNSPLHF. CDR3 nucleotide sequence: TGTGCCAGCAGACTTGACGGAGGGGATAATTCACCCCTCCACTTT.

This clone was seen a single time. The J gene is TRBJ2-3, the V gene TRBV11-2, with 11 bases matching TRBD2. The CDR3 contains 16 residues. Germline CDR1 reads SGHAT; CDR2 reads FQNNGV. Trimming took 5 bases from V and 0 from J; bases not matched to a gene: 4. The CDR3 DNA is TGTGCCAGCAGCGGTCGGACTAGCGGGAGCACAGATACGCAGTATTTT. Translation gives CASSGRTSGSTDTQYF.

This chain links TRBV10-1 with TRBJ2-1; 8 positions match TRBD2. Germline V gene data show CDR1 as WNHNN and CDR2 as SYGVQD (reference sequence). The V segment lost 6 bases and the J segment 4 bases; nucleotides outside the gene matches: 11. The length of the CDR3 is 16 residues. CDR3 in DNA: TGCGCCAGCAGCTTGATAGCGGGAAGTTCGTACAATGAGCAGTTCTTC. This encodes CASSLIAGSSYNEQFF.

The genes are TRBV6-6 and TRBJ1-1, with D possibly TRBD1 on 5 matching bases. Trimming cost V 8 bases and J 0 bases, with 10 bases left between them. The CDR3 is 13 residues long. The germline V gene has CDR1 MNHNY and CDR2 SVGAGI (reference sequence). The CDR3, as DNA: TGTGCCAGCCGGGGGGACCTGAACACTGAAGCTTTCTTT. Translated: CASRGDLNTEAFF.

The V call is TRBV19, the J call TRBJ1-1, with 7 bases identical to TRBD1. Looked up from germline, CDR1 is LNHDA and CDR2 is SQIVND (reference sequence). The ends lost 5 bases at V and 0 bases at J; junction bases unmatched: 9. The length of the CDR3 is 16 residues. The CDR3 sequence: CASSPQGGPMNTEAFF. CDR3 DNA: TGTGCCAGTAGTCCCCAGGGGGGCCCTATGAACACTGAAGCTTTCTTT. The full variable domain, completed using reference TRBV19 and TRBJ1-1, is DGGITQSPKYLFRKEGQNVTLSCEQNLNHDAMYWYRQDPGQGLRLIYYSQIVNDFQKGDIAEGYSVSREKKESFPLTVTSAQKNPTAFYLCASSPQGGPMNTEAFFGQGTRLTVV.

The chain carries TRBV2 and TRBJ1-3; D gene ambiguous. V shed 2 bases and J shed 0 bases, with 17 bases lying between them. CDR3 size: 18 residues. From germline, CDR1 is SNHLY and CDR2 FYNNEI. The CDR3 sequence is CASSEWSAGMGSGNTIYF. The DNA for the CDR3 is TGTGCCAGCAGTGAATGGTCGGCAGGAATGGGCTCTGGAAACACCATATATTTT.

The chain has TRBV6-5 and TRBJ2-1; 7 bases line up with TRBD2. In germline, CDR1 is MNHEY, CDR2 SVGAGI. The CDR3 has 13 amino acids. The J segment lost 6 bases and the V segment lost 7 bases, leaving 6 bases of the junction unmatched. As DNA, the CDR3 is TGTGCCAGCATGATAGCGGGCGGCAATGAGCAGTTCTTC. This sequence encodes CASMIAGGNEQFF.

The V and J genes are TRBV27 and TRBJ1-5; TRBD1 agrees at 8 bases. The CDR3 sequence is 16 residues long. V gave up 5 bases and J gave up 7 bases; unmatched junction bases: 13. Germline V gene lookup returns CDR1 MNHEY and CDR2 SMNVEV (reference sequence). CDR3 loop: CASSPPGTGGNQPQHF. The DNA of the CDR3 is TGTGCCAGCAGTCCCCCGGGAACAGGGGGGAACCAGCCCCAGCATTTT.

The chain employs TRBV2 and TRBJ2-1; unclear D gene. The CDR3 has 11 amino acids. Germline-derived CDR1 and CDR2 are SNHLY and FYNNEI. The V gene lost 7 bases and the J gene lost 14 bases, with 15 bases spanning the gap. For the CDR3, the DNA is TGTGCCAGCATGGCTCGGAAGGAGAAGTTCTTC. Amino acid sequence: CASMARKEKFF.

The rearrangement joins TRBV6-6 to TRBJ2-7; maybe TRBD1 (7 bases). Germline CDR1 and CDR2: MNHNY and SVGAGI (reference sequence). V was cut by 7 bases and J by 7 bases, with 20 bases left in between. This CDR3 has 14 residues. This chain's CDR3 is CASTLDRVRGEQYV. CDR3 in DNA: TGTGCCAGCACCCTAGACAGGGTGCGGGGTGAGCAGTACGTC.

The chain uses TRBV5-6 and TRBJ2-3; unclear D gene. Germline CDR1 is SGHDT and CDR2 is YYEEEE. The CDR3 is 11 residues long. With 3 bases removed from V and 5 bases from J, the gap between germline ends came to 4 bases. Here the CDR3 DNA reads TGTGCCAGCAGCTCCGGAGATACGCAGTATTTT. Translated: CASSSGDTQYF.

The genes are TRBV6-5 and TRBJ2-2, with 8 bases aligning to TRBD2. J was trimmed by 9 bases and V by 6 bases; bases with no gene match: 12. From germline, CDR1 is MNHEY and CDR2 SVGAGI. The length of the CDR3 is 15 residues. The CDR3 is CASSPPGTSHRELFF. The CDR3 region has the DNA TGTGCCAGCAGCCCCCCCGGGACTAGTCACCGGGAGCTGTTTTTT.

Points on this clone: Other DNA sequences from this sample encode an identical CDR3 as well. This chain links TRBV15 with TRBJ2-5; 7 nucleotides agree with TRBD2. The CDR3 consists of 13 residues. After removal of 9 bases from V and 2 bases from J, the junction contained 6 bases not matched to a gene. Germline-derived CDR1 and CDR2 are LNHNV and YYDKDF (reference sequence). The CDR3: CATSRDYQETQYF. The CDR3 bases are TGTGCCACTTCTCGGGACTATCAAGAGACCCAGTACTTC.

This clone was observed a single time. The DNA of the CDR3 is TGTGCCAGCAGTTTGGGACTAGCGGGAGCGGGCACCGGGGAGCTGTTTTTT. This sequence encodes CASSLGLAGAGTGELFF. This sequence joins TRBV27 and TRBJ2-2; 14 positions agree with TRBD2. This CDR3 contains 17 residues. CDR1 and CDR2 (germline): MNHEY, SMNVEV (reference sequence). V trimming: 3 bases; J trimming: 4 bases; junction bases outside the gene matches: 4.

CDR3 nucleotides: TGTGCCAGTAGTATAGAGCGGGGGCGCGATCAGCCCCAGCATTTT. It specifies CASSIERGRDQPQHF. V is TRBV19 and J is TRBJ1-5, with TRBD1 as a possible D gene (6 bases). V lost 0 bases, J lost 5 bases, and 11 bases lay in between. The CDR3 has 15 amino acids. In germline, CDR1 is LNHDA, CDR2 SQIVND (reference sequence).

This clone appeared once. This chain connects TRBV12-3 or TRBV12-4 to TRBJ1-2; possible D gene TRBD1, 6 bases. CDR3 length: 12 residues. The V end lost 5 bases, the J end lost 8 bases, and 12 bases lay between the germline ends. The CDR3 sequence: CASSGYRVGYTF. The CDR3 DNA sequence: TGTGCCAGCAGTGGGTACAGGGTCGGCTACACCTTC.

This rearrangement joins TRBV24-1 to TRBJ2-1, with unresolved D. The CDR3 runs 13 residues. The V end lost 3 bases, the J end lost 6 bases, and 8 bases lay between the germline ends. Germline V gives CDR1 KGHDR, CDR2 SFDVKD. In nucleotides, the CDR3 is TGTGCCACCAGTGATCCCTACTCCAATGAGCAGTTCTTC. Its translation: CATSDPYSNEQFF.

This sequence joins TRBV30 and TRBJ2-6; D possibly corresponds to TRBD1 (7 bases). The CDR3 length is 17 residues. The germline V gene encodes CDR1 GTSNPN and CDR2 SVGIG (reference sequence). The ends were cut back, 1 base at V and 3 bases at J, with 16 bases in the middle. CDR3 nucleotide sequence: TGTGCCTGGAGTGCGGAGGGGGCATACTTTGGGGCCAACGTCCTGACTTTC. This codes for CAWSAEGAYFGANVLTF.

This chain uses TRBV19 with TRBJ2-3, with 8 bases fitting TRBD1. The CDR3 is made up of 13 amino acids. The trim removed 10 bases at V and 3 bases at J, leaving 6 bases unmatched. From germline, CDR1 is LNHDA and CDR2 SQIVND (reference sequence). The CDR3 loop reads CAIGTGGTDTQYF. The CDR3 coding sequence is TGTGCCATCGGGACAGGTGGAACAGATACGCAGTATTTT.

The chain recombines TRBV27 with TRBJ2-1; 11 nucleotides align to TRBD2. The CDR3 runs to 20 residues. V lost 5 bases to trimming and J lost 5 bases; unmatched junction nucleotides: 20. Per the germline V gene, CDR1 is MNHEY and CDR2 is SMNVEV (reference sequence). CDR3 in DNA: TGTGCCAGCAGTCCATTCCGACTAGCGGGATTGGGGAGGGGGCACAATGAGCAGTTCTTC. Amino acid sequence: CASSPFRLAGLGRGHNEQFF.